This entry lists 20 T cell receptor beta chains sequenced from one sample in a study of long-term antiretroviral therapy in people with HIV. Survey level was the resolution at which the v3.0 immunoSEQ assay ran. Generated by immunoSEQ multiplex PCR, the TCRdb table keeps only in-frame clones and is missing some. The table records about 21,000 clones, around 80% of them present only once. Sequences were derived from unsorted PBMCs, sampled 0.2 years after starting antiretroviral therapy. These receptors were taken from a woman younger than 45 with HIV.

This chain connects TRBV5-8 to TRBJ2-3; the match to TRBD1 covers 7 bases. V lost 5 bases, J lost 0 bases, and 12 bases stayed unmatched. Germline CDR1 SGHTS, CDR2 YDEGEE. The CDR3 is 17 residues long. CDR3 in DNA: TGTGCCAGCAGTCGCCTCCAAGGGGGCTTAAGCACAGATACGCAGTATTTT. It is translated as CASSRLQGGLSTDTQYF.

This chain uses TRBV27 with TRBJ1-5; TRBD1 agrees at 10 bases. The V and J ends lost 3 bases and 0 bases, in that order; junction bases with no gene match: 17. The CDR3 has 21 residues. Germline assignment: CDR1 MNHEY and CDR2 SMNVEV (reference sequence). CDR3 in DNA: TGTGCCAGCAGTTTTACCCCCTTGACAGGGGGCTCTCTCCTTAGCAATCAGCCCCAGCATTTT. Translation: CASSFTPLTGGSLLSNQPQHF.

In its sample, this clone was seen a few times. The chain is built from TRBV6-1 and TRBJ2-2, with D tentatively TRBD1 (7 bases). V was trimmed by 8 bases and J by 3 bases, leaving 13 bases between them. The germline gives CDR1 MNHNS, CDR2 SASEGT. This CDR3 contains 14 residues. CDR3 bases: TGTGCCAGCTCAGGGGGGACGGACACCGGGGAGCTGTTTTTT. Protein product: CASSGGTDTGELFF.

This chain connects TRBV30 to TRBJ1-1; 10 bases map to TRBD1. Germline assignment: CDR1 GTSNPN and CDR2 SVGIG (reference sequence). Germline trimming cut 3 bases from V and 5 bases from J; bases unmatched to any gene: 12. The CDR3 is 16 amino acids. CDR3 in amino acids: CAWRPGTGVLGTEAFF. The CDR3 region has the DNA TGTGCCTGGAGACCCGGGACAGGGGTCCTGGGGACTGAAGCTTTCTTT. Full variable domain (rest looked up from reference TRBV30 and TRBJ1-1): SQTIHQWPATLVQPVGSPLSLECTVEGTSNPNLYWYRQAAGRGLQLLFYSVGIGQISSEVPQNLSASRPQDRQFILSSKKLLLSDSGFYLCAWRPGTGVLGTEAFFGQGTRLTVV.

This clone was seen only once. This rearrangement joins TRBV7-7 to TRBJ2-5; 10 positions match TRBD1. The germline V gene encodes CDR1 SSHAT and CDR2 FNYEAQ (reference sequence). CDR3 size: 14 residues. The J segment lost 4 bases and the V segment lost 5 bases, leaving 4 bases of the junction unmatched. For the CDR3, the DNA is TGTGCCAGCAGCCCGCGGACAGGGGGAGAGACCCAGTACTTC. It yields the protein CASSPRTGGETQYF.

The chain is built from TRBV11-2 and TRBJ2-5, with D hard to call. The CDR3 extends over 16 amino acids. V gave up 2 bases and J gave up 2 bases, with 15 bases separating them. Germline assignment: CDR1 SGHAT and CDR2 FQNNGV. The CDR3 protein is CASSLRQLDTQETQYF. CDR3 DNA: TGTGCCAGCAGCTTAAGGCAGCTCGACACGCAAGAGACCCAGTACTTC.

The chain carries TRBV6-5 and TRBJ2-1; maybe TRBD2 (6 bases). The V end lost 8 bases, the J end lost 8 bases, and 13 bases lay between the germline ends. The CDR3 totals 12 residues. Germline CDR1 reads MNHEY; CDR2 reads SVGAGI. The CDR3 region has the DNA TGTGCCAGCGGGACTTGGTTAGATGAGCAGTTCTTC. Amino acid sequence: CASGTWLDEQFF.

V usage is TRBV7-9 and J usage is TRBJ2-5, with D perhaps given as TRBD1 or TRBD2 (5 bases each). The CDR3 runs to 13 residues. V lost 7 bases, J lost 4 bases, and 13 bases lay in between. Germline values: CDR1 SEHNR, CDR2 FQNEAQ (reference sequence). Here the CDR3 reads CASTPGAGETQYF. The CDR3 DNA is TGTGCCAGCACCCCCGGGGCAGGAGAGACCCAGTACTTC.

The genes are TRBV7-3 and TRBJ2-1, with 9 bases lining up with TRBD2. Per germline, CDR1 SGHTA and CDR2 FQGTGA. The CDR3 runs to 15 residues. Trimming took 5 bases from V and 5 from J; bases not matched to a gene: 7. CDR3 sequence (DNA): TGTGCCAGCAGCCAGAGACTAGCGGCTAACAATGAGCAGTTCTTC. Amino acids: CASSQRLAANNEQFF.

In its sample, this clone was seen a few times. V is TRBV10-3 and J is TRBJ1-1; 7 nucleotides match TRBD1. With 6 bases clipped from V and 4 bases from J, the junction kept 5 bases outside the gene matches. Germline V gives CDR1 ENHRY, CDR2 SYGVKD. This CDR3 has 13 amino acids. DNA of the CDR3: TGTGCCATCAGGACAGGGCAAGGCACTGAAGCTTTCTTT. This translates into CAIRTGQGTEAFF.

The V gene is TRBV7-3, the J gene TRBJ1-4; TRBD1 matches at 7 bases. This CDR3 region has 14 residues. After removal of 4 bases from V and 1 base from J, the junction contained 0 bases not matched to a gene. Germline CDR1 is SGHTA and CDR2 is FQGTGA. The CDR3 coding sequence is TGTGCCAGCAGCTGGACAGGAACTAATGAAAAACTGTTTTTT. Translated, it gives CASSWTGTNEKLFF.

To note about this clone: In the same sample, other DNA sequences code for this CDR3. This rearrangement joins TRBV4-1 to TRBJ1-1, with a weak D call TRBD1 (6 bases). The CDR3 covers 14 residues. Germline V gene sequence: CDR1 MGHRA, CDR2 YSYEKL. V lost 6 bases and J 3 bases, leaving 14 bases between the germline ends. In nucleotides, the CDR3 is TGCGCCAGCAGTGAGGGACACGGGGACACTGAAGCTTTCTTT. It translates to CASSEGHGDTEAFF.

The V gene is TRBV30, the J gene TRBJ2-4; the D is unclear. Per the germline V gene, CDR1 is GTSNPN and CDR2 is SVGIG (reference sequence). The V end lost 2 bases, the J end lost 5 bases, and 10 bases lay between the germline ends. This CDR3 spans 13 amino acids. DNA for the CDR3: TGTGCCTGGAGTCCTGTCATCCAAAACATTCAGTACTTC. This gives the protein CAWSPVIQNIQYF.

The chain combines TRBV11-2 with TRBJ2-3; no firm D call. Per germline, CDR1 SGHAT and CDR2 FQNNGV. This CDR3 has 12 residues. The V end was cut by 5 bases, the J end by 6 bases, with 9 bases between. Here the CDR3 DNA reads TGTGCCAGCAGCCTCTTGTTGGATACGCAGTATTTT. It is translated as CASSLLLDTQYF.

The genes are TRBV5-6 and TRBJ1-1; TRBD1 matches 7 bases. J was trimmed by 5 bases and V by 4 bases; bases with no gene match: 11. This CDR3 region has 15 residues. Germline lookup yields CDR1 SGHDT and CDR2 YYEEEE. CDR3 region: CASSAETGLRTEAFF. The CDR3 DNA reads TGTGCCAGCAGCGCCGAGACAGGGCTAAGGACTGAAGCTTTCTTT.

V usage is TRBV6-5 and J usage is TRBJ1-1; D is ambiguous. V lost 6 bases, J lost 2 bases, and 13 bases lay in between. CDR1 and CDR2 (germline): MNHEY, SVGAGI. There are 14 residues in the CDR3. This CDR3 is CASRQVGANTEAFF. CDR3 coding DNA: TGTGCCAGCAGGCAGGTGGGAGCCAACACTGAAGCTTTCTTT.

This rearrangement joins TRBV6-1 to TRBJ2-5, with unresolved D. CDR3 length equals 14 residues. Looked up from germline, CDR1 is MNHNS and CDR2 is SASEGT. V lost 0 bases and J lost 5, with 10 bases in between. For the CDR3, the DNA is TGTGCCAGCAGTGAAGCGCTTGGCCGGGAGACCCAGTACTTC. Amino acid sequence: CASSEALGRETQYF.

V gene TRBV5-1 combines with J gene TRBJ2-1; no reliable D call. Deletions cut 0 bases from V and 0 bases from J, with 10 bases between. CDR1 and CDR2 (germline): SGHRS, YFSETQ. The CDR3 is 16 residues long. DNA of the CDR3: TGCGCCAGCAGCTTGGTGCCGATCAGCTCCTACAATGAGCAGTTCTTC. It translates to CASSLVPISSYNEQFF.

CDR3 sequence (DNA): TGTGCCAGCAGTTGGACCCGGGGCATCTCTGGAAACACCATATATTTT. Its translation: CASSWTRGISGNTIYF. The rearrangement links TRBV2 to TRBJ1-3; perhaps TRBD1 as D (5 bases). CDR1 and CDR2 (germline): SNHLY, FYNNEI. CDR3 length: 16 residues. The V and J ends lost 5 bases and 0 bases respectively, with 14 bases between them.

The chain combines TRBV18 with TRBJ2-7; D may match TRBD1 or TRBD2 (5 bases each). The V gene lost 2 bases and the J gene lost 0 bases, with 14 bases spanning the gap. Germline CDR1 and CDR2: KGHSH and LQKENI. CDR3 length equals 16 residues. The CDR3 region has the DNA TGTGCCAGCTCACCAAACATGGCAGGGAGCTCCTACGAGCAGTACTTC. Its translation is CASSPNMAGSSYEQYF. Based on the CDR3 plus reference TRBV18 and TRBJ2-7, the full variable domain is NAGVMQNPRHLVRRRGQEARLRCSPMKGHSHVYWYRQLPEEGLKFMVYLQKENIIDESGMPKERFSAEFPKEGPSILRIQQVVRGDSAAYFCASSPNMAGSSYEQYFGPGTRLTVT.